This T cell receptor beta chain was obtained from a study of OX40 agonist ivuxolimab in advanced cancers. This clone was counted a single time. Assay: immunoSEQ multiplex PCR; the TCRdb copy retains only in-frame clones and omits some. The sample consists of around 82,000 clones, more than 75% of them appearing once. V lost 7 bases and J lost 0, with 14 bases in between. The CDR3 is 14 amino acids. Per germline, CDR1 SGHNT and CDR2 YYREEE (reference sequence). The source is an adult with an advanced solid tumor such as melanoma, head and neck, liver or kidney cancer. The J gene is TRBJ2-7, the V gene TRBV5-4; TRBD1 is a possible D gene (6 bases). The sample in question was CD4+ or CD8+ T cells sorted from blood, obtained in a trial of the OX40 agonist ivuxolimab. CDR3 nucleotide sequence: TGTGCCAGCCGTCCGGACAGCTTCTCCTACGAGCAGTACTTC. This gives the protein CASRPDSFSYEQYF.